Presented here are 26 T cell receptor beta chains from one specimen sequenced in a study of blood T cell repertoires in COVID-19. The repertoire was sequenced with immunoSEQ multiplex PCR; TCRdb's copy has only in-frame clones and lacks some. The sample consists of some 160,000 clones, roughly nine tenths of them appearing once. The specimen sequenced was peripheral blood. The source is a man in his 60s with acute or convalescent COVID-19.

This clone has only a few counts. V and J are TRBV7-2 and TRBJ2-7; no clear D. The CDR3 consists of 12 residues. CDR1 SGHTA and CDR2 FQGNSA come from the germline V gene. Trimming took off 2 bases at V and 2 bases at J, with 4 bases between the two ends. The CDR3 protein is CASSLSAYEQYF. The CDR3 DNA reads TGTGCCAGCAGCTTATCAGCCTACGAGCAGTACTTC. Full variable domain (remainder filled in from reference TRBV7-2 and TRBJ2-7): GAGVSQSPSNKVTEKGKDVELRCDPISGHTALYWYRQSLGQGLEFLIYFQGNSAPDKSGLPSDRFSAERTGGSVSTLTIQRTQQEDSAVYLCASSLSAYEQYFGPGTRLTVT.

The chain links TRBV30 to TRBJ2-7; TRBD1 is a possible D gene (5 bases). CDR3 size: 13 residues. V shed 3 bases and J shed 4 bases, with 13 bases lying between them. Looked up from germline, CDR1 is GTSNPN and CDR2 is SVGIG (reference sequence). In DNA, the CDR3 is TGTGCCTGGAGAAGTCCAGGGCTATACGAGCAGTACTTC. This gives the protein CAWRSPGLYEQYF. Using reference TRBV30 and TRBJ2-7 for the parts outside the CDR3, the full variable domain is SQTIHQWPATLVQPVGSPLSLECTVEGTSNPNLYWYRQAAGRGLQLLFYSVGIGQISSEVPQNLSASRPQDRQFILSSKKLLLSDSGFYLCAWRSPGLYEQYFGPGTRLTVT.

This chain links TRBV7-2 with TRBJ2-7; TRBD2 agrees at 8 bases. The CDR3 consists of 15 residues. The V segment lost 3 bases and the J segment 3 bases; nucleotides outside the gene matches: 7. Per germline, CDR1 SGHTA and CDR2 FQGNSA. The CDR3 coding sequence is TGTGCCAGCAGCTTTGGGGCGGGGGGAGACTACGAGCAGTACTTC. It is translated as CASSFGAGGDYEQYF.

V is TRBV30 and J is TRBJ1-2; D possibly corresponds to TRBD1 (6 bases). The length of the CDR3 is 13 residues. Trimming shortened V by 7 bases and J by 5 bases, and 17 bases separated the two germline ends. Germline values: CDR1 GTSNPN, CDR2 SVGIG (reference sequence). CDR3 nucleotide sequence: TGTGCCTCCGAGGGGGGGCAAGGGTATGGCTACACCTTC. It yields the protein CASEGGQGYGYTF.

CDR3 sequence (DNA): TGTGCCAGCAGTTTATCCCGACAGCGCACCGGGGAGCTGTTTTTT. Amino acids: CASSLSRQRTGELFF. The V call is TRBV27, the J call TRBJ2-2; D possibly corresponds to TRBD1 (5 bases). The CDR3 consists of 15 residues. The germline V gene has CDR1 MNHEY and CDR2 SMNVEV (reference sequence). With 0 bases removed from V and 4 bases from J, the gap between germline ends came to 9 bases.

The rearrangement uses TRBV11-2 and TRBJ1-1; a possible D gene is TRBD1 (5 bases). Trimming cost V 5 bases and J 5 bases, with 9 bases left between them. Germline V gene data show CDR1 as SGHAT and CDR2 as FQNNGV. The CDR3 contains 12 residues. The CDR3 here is CASSVGETEAFF. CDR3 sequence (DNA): TGTGCCAGCAGCGTAGGGGAGACTGAAGCTTTCTTT.

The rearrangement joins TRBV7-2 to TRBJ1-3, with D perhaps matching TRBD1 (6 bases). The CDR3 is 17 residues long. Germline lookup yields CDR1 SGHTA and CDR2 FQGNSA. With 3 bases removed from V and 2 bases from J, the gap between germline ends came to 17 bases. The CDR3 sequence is CASSFAPQAGAGNTIYF. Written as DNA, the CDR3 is TGTGCCAGCAGCTTCGCCCCCCAGGCAGGGGCTGGAAACACCATATATTTT.

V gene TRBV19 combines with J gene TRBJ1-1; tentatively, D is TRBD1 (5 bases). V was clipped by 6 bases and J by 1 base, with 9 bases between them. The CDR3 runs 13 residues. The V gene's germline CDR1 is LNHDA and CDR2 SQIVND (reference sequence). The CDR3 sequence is CASRTDRNTEAFF. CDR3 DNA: TGTGCCAGTAGGACAGACAGGAACACTGAAGCTTTCTTT.

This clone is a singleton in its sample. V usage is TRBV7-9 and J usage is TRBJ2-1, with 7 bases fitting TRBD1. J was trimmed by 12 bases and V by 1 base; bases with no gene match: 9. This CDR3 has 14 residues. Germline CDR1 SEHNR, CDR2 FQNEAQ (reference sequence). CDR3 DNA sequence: TGTGCCAGCAGCTTAGGGCCAACAGGGGCCGGGCAGTTCTTC. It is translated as CASSLGPTGAGQFF.

The CDR3 nucleotides read TGCGCCAGCAGCTCCCGGGGACAGACCTACAATGAGCAGTTCTTC. It specifies CASSSRGQTYNEQFF. V usage is TRBV5-1 and J usage is TRBJ2-1; 7 bases line up with TRBD1. Germline V gene sequence: CDR1 SGHRS, CDR2 YFSETQ. V dropped 3 bases and J dropped 2; count of bases not matched to a gene: 5. The CDR3 sequence is 15 residues long.

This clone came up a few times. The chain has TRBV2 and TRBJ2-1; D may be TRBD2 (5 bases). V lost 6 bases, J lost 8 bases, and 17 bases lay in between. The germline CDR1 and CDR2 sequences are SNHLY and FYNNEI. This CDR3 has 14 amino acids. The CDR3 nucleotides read TGTGCCAGCAGATATACCTGGTTGGGAGATGAGCAGTTCTTC. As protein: CASRYTWLGDEQFF. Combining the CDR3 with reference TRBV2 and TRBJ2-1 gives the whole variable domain EPEVTQTPSHQVTQMGQEVILRCVPISNHLYFYWYRQILGQKVEFLVSFYNNEISEKSEIFDDQFSVERPDGSNFTLKIRSTKLEDSAMYFCASRYTWLGDEQFFGPGTRLTVL.

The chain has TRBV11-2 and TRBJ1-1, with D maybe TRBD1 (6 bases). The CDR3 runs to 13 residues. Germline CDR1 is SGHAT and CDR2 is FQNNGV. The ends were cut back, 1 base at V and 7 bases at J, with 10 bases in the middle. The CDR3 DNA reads TGTGCCAGCAGCTTAGGATTACAGGGTGAAGCTTTCTTT. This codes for CASSLGLQGEAFF.

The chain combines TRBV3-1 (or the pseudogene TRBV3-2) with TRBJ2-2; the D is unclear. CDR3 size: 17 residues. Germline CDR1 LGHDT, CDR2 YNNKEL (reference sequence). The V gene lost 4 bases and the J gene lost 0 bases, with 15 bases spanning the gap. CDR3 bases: TGTGCCAGCAGCCGAACCTTAACAGCAACGAACACCGGGGAGCTGTTTTTT. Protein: CASSRTLTATNTGELFF.

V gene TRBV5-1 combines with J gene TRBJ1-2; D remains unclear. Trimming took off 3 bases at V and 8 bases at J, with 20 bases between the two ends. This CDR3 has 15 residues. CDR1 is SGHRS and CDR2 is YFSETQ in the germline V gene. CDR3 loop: CASSSRGSQVKGYTF. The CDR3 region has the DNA TGCGCCAGCAGCTCGCGAGGGTCCCAGGTGAAAGGCTACACCTTC.

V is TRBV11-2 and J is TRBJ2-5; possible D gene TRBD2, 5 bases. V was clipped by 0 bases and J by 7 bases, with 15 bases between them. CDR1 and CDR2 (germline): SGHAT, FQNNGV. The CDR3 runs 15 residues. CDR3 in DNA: TGTGCCAGCAGCTTAGAGGCGGGCAGTCCGGGGACCCAGTACTTC. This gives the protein CASSLEAGSPGTQYF.

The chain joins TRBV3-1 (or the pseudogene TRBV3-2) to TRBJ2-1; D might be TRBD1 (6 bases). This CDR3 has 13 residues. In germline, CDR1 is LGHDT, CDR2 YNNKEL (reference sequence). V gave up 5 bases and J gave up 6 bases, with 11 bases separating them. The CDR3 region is CASSVSGANEQFF. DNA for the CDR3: TGTGCCAGCAGCGTTTCAGGGGCCAATGAGCAGTTCTTC.

CDR3 nucleotide sequence: TGTGCCTGGAGGGGACAGCCCTATGGCTACACCTTC. Amino acid sequence: CAWRGQPYGYTF. The chain carries TRBV30 and TRBJ1-2; 7 nucleotides align to TRBD1. V trimming: 3 bases; J trimming: 4 bases; junction bases outside the gene matches: 2. This CDR3 contains 12 residues. CDR1 is GTSNPN, CDR2 SVGIG, per germline (reference sequence).

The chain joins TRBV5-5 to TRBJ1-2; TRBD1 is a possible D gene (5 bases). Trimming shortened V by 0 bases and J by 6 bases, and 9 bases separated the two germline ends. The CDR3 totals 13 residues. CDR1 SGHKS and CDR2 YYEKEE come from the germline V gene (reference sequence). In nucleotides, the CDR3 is TGTGCCAGCAGCTTGGTAGCAGGGAATGGCTACACCTTC. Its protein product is CASSLVAGNGYTF.

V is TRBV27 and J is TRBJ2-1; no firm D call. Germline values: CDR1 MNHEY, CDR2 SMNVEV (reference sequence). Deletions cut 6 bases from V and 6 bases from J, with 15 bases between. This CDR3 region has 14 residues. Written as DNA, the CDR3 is TGTGCCAGCAGCCCACCTAGGAGACTCAATGAGCAGTTCTTC. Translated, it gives CASSPPRRLNEQFF.

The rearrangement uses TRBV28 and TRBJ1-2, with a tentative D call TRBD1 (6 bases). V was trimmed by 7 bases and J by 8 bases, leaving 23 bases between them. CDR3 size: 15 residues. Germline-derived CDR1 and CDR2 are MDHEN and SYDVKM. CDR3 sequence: CASTLLSLQGTGYTF. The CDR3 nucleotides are TGTGCCAGCACCCTCTTGTCCTTGCAGGGGACGGGCTACACCTTC.

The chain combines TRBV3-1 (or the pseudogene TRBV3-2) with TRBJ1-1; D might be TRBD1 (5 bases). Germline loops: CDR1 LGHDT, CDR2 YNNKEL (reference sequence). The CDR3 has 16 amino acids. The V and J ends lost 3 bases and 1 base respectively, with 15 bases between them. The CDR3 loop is CASSQARDGENTEAFF. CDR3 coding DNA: TGTGCCAGCAGCCAGGCCAGGGATGGGGAGAACACTGAAGCTTTCTTT.

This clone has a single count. CDR3 sequence: CASTEKPDSYGYTF. CDR3 coding DNA: TGTGCCAGCACCGAAAAGCCAGACTCGTATGGCTACACCTTC. The chain couples TRBV6-5 to TRBJ1-2; D not resolved. From germline, CDR1 is MNHEY and CDR2 SVGAGI. The ends were cut back, 7 bases at V and 5 bases at J, with 17 bases in the middle. CDR3 length equals 14 residues.

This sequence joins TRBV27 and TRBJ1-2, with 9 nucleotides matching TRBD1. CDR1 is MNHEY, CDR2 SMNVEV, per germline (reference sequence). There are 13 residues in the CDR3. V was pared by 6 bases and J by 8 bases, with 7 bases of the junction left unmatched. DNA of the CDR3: TGTGCCAGCAGGACCGGGACAGGGCTGGGCTACACCTTC. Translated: CASRTGTGLGYTF.

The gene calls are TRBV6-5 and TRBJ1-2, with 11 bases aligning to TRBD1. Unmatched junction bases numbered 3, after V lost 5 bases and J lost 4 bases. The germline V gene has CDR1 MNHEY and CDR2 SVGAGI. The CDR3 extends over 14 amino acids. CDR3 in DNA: TGTGCCAGCAGTCTAGGGACAGGGGGCTATGGCTACACCTTC. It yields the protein CASSLGTGGYGYTF.

The CDR3 nucleotides are TGTGCCAGCAGCCCGACTCGACTGGTAGGTGGCTACACCTTC. Translated: CASSPTRLVGGYTF. The V call is TRBV3-1 (or the pseudogene TRBV3-2), the J call TRBJ1-2; D ambiguous. V was cut by 4 bases and J by 7 bases, with 16 bases left in between. The CDR3 is 14 residues long. Germline CDR1 is LGHDT and CDR2 is YNNKEL (reference sequence).

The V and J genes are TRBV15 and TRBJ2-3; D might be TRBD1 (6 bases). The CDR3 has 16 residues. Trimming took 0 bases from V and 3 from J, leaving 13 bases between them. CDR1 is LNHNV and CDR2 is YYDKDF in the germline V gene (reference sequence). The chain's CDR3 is CATSRDTGMGTDTQYF. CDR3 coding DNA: TGTGCCACCAGCAGAGACACAGGGATGGGGACAGATACGCAGTATTTT.